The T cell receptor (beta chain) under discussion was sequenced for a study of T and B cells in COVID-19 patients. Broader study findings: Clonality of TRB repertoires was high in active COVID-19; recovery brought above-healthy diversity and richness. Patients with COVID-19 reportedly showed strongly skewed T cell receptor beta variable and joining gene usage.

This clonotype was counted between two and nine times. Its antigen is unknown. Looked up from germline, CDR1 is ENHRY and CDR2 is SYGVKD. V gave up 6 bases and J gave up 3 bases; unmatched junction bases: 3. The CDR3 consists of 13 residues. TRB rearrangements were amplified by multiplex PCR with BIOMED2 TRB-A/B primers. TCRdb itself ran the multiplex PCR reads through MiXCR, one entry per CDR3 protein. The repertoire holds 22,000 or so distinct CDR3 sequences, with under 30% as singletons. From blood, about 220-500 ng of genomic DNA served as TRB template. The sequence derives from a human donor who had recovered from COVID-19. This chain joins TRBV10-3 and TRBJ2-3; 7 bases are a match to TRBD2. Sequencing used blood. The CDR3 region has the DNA TGTGCCATCAGCTCGGGGGGAACAGATACGCAGTATTTT. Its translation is CAISSGGTDTQYF.